The T cell receptor beta chain under discussion was sequenced for a study of T-cell reconstitution after alpha-beta-depleted transplantation in children. The CDR3 totals 14 residues. V gave up 6 bases and J gave up 4 bases, with 16 bases separating them. CDR1 SGDLS and CDR2 YYNGEE come from the germline V gene. Unique molecular identifiers were incorporated into the prepared TCRbeta library. Via MiXCR, TCRdb re-called the PCR reads, giving one row per CDR3 protein. The table includes about 360,000 distinct CDR3 sequences, roughly 13% detected once. This clonotype showed up just a few times. This chain links TRBV9 with TRBJ1-1; no clear D. This specimen was PBMCs, taken from the stem cell graft. The sequence came from a human donor who donated a stem cell graft to a child with Fanconi anemia. The chain's CDR3 is CASTLGDLGTEAFF. CDR3 DNA: TGTGCCAGCACCCTTGGGGATTTAGGCACTGAAGCTTTCTTT.